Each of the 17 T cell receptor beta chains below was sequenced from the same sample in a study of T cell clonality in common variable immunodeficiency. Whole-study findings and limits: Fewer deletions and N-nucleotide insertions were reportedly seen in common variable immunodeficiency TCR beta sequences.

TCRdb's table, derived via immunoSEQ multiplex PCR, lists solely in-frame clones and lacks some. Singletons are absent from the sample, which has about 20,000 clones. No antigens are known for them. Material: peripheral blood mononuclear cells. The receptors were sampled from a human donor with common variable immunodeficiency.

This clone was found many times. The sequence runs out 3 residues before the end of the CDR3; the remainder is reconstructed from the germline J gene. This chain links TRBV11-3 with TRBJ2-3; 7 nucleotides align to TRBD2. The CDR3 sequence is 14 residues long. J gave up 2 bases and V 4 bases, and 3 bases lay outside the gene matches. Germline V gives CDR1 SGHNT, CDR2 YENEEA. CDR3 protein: CASSSGLVTDTQYF. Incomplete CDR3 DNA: TGTGCCAGCAGCTCCGGACTAGTCACAGATACG.

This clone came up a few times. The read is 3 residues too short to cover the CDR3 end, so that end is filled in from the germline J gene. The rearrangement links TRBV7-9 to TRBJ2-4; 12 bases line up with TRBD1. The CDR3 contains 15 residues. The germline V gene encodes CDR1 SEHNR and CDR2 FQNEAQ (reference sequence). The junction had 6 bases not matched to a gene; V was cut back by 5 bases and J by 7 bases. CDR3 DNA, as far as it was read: TGTGCCAGCAGCCCCGGGACAGGGGGCGAGAACATT. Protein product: CASSPGTGGENI. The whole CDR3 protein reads CASSPGTGGENIQYF. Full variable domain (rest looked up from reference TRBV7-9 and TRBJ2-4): DTGVSQNPRHKITKRGQNVTFRCDPISEHNRLYWYRQTLGQGPEFLTYFQNEAQLEKSRLLSDRFSAERPKGSFSTLEIQRTEQGDSAMYLCASSPGTGGENIQYFGAGTRLSVL.

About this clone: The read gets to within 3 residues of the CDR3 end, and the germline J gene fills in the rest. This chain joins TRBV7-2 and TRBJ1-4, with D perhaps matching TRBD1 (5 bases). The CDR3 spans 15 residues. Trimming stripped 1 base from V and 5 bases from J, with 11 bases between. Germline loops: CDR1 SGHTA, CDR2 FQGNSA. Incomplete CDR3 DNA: TGTGCCAGCAGCTTAGGGTCAGGGCCCAATGAAAAA. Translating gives CASSLGSGPNEK. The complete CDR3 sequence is CASSLGSGPNEKLFF. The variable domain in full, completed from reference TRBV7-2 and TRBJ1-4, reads GAGVSQSPSNKVTEKGKDVELRCDPISGHTALYWYRQSLGQGLEFLIYFQGNSAPDKSGLPSDRFSAERTGGSVSTLTIQRTQQEDSAVYLCASSLGSGPNEKLFFGSGTQLSVL.

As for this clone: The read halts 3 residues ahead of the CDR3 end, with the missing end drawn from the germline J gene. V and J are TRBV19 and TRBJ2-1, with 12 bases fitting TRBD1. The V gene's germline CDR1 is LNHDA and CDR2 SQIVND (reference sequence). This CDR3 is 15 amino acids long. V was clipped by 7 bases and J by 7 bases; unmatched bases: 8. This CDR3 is CASIPPGQGANEQFF. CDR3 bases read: TGTGCCAGTATCCCACCGGGACAGGGGGCGAATGAG.

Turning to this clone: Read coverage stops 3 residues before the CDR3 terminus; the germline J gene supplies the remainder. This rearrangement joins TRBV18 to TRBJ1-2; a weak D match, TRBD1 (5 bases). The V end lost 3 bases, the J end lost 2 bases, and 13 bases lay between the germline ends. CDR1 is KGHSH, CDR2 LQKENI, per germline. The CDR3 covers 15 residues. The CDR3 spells CASSPGSTANYGYTF. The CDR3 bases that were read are TGTGCCAGCTCACCTGGATCGACAGCAAACTATGGC.

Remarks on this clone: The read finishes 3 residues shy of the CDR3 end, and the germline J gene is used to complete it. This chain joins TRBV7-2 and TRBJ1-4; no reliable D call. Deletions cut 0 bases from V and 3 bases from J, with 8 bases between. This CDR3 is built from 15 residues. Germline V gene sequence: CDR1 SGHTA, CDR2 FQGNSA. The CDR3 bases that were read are TGTGCCAGCAGCTTAGCGGCGGGCCCTAATGAAAAA. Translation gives CASSLAAGPNEK. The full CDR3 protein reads CASSLAAGPNEKLFF.

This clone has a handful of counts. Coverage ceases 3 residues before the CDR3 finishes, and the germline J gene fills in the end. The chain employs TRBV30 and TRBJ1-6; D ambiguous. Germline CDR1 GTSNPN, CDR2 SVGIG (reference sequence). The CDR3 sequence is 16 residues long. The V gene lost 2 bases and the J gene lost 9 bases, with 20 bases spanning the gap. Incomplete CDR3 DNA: TGTGCCTGGAGTCATCTCCAGACGGGTAGTACTTCACCC. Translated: CAWSHLQTGSTSP. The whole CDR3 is CAWSHLQTGSTSPLHF.

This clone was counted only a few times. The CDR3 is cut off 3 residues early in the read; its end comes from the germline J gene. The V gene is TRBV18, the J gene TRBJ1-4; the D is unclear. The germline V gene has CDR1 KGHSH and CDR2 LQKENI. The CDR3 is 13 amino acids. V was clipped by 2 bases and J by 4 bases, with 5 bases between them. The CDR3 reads CASSPFRNEKLFF. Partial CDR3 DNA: TGTGCCAGCTCACCATTCCGTAATGAAAAA.

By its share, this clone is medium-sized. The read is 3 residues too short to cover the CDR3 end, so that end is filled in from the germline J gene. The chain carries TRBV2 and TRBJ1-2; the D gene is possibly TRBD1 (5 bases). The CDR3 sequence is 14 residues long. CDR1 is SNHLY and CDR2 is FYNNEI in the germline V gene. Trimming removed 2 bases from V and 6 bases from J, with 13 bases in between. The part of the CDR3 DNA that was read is TGTGCCAGCAGTGAAAACAGGTCGGGGGATGGC. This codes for CASSENRSGDG. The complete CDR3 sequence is CASSENRSGDGYTF.

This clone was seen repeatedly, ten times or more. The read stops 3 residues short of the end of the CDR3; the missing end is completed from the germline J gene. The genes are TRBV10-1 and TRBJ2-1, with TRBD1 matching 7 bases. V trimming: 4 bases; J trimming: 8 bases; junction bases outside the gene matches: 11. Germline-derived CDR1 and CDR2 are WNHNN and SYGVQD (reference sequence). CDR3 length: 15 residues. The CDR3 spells CASSARGPGTDEQFF. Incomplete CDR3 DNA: TGCGCCAGCAGTGCTAGGGGGCCTGGGACCGATGAG.

CDR3 loop: CAWSAAGNTEAFF. The CDR3 DNA, read in part, is TGTGCCTGGTCTGCAGCAGGGAACACTGAA. The genes are TRBV30 and TRBJ1-1, with no clear D. Sequencing ends 3 residues short of the CDR3 end; the germline J gene provides the rest. Germline CDR1 is GTSNPN and CDR2 is SVGIG (reference sequence). The V and J ends lost 5 bases and 1 base respectively, with 11 bases between them. CDR3 length: 13 residues.

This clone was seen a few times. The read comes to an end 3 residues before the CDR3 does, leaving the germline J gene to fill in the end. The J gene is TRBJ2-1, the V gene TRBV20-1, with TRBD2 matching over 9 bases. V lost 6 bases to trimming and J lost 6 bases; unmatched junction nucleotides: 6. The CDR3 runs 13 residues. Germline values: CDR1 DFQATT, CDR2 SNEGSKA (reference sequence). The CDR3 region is CSAGTSFSNEQFF. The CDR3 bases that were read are TGCAGTGCCGGGACTAGCTTCTCCAATGAG.

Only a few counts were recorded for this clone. The CDR3 spells CASSKMGTGFYGYTF. CDR3 DNA (partial): TGTGCCAGCAGTAAGATGGGGACAGGATTTTATGGC. The chain combines TRBV5-6 with TRBJ1-2; 8 bases are a match to TRBD1. The read finishes 3 residues shy of the CDR3 end, and the germline J gene is used to complete it. Germline CDR1 SGHDT, CDR2 YYEEEE. The V and J ends lost 5 bases and 5 bases, in that order; junction bases with no gene match: 11. This CDR3 contains 15 residues.

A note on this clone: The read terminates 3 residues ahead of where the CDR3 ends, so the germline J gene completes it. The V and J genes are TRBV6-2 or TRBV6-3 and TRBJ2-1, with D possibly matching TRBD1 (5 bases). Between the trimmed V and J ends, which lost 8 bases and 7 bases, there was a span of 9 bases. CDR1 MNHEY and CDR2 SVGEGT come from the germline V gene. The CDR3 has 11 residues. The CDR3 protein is CASGRDNEQFF. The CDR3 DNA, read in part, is TGTGCCAGCGGCAGGGATAATGAG.

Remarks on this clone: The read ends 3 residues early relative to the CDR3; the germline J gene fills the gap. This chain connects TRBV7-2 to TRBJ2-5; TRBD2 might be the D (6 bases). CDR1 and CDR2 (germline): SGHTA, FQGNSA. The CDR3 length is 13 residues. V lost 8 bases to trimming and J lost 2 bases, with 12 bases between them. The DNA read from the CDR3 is TGTGCCAGCGCCCCCGGGACTCAAGAGACC. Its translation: CASAPGTQET. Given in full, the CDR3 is CASAPGTQETQYF.

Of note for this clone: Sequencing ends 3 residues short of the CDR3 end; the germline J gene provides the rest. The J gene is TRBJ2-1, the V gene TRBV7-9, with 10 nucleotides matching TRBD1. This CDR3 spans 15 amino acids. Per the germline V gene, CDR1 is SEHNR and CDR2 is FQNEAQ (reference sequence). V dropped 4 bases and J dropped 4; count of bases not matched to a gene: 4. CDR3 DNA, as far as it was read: TGTGCCAGCAGCTATCGGACAGGGGGATACAATGAG. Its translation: CASSYRTGGYNE. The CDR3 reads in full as CASSYRTGGYNEQFF.

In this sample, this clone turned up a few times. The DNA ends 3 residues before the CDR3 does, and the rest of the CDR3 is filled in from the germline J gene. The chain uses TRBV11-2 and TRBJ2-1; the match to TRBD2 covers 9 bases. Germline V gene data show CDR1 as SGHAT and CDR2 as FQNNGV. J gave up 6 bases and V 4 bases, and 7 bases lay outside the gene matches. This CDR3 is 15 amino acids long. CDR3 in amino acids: CASSSTSGWGNEQFF. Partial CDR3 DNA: TGTGCCAGCAGCTCCACTAGCGGGTGGGGCAATGAG.